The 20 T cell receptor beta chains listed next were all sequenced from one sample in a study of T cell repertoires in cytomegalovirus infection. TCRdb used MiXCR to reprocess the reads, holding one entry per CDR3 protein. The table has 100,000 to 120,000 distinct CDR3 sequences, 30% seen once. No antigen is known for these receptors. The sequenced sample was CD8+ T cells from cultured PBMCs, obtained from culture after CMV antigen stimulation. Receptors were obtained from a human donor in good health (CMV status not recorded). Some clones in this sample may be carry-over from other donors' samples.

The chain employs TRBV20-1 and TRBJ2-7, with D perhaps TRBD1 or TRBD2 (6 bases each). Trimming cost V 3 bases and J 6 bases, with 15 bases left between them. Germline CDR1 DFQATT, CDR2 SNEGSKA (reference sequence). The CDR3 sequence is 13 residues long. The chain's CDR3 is CSASTGTLREQYF. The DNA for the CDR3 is TGCAGTGCTAGTACAGGGACTCTTCGCGAGCAGTACTTC.

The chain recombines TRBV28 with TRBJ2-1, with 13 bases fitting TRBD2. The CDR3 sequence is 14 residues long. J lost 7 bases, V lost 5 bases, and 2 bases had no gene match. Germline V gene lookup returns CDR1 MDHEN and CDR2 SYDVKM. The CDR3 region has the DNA TGTGCCAGCAGTCCGGGACTAGCGGGGAATGAGCAGTTCTTC. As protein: CASSPGLAGNEQFF.

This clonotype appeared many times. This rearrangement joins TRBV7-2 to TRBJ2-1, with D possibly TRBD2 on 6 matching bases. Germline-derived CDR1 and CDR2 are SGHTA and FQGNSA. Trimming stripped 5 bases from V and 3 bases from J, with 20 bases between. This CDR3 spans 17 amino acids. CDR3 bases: TGTGCCAGCAGCCTCAATGCCGGGACTCGATACTACAATGAGCAGTTCTTC. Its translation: CASSLNAGTRYYNEQFF.

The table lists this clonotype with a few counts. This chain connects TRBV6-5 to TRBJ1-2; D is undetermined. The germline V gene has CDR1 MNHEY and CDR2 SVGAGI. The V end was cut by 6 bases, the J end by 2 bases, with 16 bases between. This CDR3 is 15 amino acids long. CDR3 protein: CASSPRWPRNYGYTF. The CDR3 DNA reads TGTGCCAGCAGCCCCCGTTGGCCGAGGAACTATGGCTACACCTTC.

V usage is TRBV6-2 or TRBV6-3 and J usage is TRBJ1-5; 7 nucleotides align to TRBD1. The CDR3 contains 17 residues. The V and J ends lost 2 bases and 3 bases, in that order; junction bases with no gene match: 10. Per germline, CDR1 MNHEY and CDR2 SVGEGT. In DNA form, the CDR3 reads TGTGCCAGCAGTTACAGCCCGACTAGGGGGCTCAATCAGCCCCAGCATTTT. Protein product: CASSYSPTRGLNQPQHF.

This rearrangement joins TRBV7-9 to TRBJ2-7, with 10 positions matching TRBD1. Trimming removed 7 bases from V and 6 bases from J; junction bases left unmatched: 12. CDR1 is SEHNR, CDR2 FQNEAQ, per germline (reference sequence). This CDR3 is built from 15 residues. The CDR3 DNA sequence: TGTGCCAGCATCGACCGGGACAGGGGAGGAGGCGAGCAGTACTTC. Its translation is CASIDRDRGGGEQYF.

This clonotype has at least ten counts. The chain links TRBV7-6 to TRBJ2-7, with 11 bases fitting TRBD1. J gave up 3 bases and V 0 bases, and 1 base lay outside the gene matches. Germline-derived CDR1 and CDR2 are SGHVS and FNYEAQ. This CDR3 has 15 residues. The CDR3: CASSLAGQGGYEQYF. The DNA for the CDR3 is TGTGCCAGCAGCTTAGCGGGACAGGGGGGCTACGAGCAGTACTTC. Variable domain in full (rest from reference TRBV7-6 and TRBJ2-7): GAGVSQSPRYKVTKRGQDVALRCDPISGHVSLYWYRQALGQGPEFLTYFNYEAQQDKSGLPNDRFSAERPEGSISTLTIQRTEQRDSAMYRCASSLAGQGGYEQYFGPGTRLTVT.

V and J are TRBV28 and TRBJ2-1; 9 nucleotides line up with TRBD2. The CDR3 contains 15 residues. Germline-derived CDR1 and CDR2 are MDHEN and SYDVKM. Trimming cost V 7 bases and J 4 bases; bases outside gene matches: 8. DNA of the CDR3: TGTGCCAGCAACTGGCGGGGGGGCCTGTACAATGAGCAGTTCTTC. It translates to CASNWRGGLYNEQFF.

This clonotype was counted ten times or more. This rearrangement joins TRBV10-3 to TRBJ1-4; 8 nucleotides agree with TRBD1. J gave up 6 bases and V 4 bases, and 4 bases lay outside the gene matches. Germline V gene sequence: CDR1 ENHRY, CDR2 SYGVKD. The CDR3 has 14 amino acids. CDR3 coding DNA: TGTGCCATCAGTGGGACAGGGAAGTATGAAAAACTGTTTTTT. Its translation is CAISGTGKYEKLFF.

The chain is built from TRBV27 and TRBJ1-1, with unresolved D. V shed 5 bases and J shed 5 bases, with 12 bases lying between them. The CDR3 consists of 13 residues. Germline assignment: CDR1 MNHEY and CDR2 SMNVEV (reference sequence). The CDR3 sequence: CASSQVPETEAFF. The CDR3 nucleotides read TGTGCCAGCAGTCAAGTGCCGGAGACTGAAGCTTTCTTT.

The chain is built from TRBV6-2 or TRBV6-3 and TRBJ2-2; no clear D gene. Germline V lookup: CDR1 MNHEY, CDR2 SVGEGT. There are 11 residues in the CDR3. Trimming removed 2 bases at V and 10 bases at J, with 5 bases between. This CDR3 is CASSYLVELFF. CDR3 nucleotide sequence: TGTGCCAGCAGTTACCTAGTGGAGCTGTTTTTT.

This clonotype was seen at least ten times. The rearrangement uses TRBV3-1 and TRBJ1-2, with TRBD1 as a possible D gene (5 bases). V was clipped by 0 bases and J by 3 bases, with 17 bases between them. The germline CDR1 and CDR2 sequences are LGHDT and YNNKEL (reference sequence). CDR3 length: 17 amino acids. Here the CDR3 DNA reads TGTGCCAGCAGCCAAGATACGGGGCATGGGGGGGACTATGGCTACACCTTC. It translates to CASSQDTGHGGDYGYTF.

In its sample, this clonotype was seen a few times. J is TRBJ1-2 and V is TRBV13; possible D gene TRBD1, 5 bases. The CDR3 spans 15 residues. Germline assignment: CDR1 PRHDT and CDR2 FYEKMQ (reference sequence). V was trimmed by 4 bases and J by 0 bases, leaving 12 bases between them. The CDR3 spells CASSYTGPTNYGYTF. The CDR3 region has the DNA TGTGCCAGCAGCTATACGGGACCTACTAACTATGGCTACACCTTC.

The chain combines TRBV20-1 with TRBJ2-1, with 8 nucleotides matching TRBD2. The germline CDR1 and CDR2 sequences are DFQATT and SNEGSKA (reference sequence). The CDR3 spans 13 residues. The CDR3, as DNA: TGCGGCCGTACTAGCGGAACCTACAATGAGCAGTTCTTC. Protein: CGRTSGTYNEQFF.

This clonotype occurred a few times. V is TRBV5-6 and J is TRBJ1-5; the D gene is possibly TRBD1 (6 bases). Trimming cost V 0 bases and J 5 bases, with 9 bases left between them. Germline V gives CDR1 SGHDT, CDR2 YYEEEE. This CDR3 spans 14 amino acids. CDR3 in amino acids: CASSLGGAHQPQHF. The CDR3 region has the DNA TGTGCCAGCAGCTTGGGGGGGGCTCATCAGCCCCAGCATTTT.

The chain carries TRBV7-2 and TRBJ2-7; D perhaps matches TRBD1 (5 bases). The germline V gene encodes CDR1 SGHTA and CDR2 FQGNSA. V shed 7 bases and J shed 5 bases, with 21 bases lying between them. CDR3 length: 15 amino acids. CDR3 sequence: CASTPSWGFGDEQYF. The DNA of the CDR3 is TGTGCCAGCACCCCCTCGTGGGGCTTTGGGGACGAGCAGTACTTC.

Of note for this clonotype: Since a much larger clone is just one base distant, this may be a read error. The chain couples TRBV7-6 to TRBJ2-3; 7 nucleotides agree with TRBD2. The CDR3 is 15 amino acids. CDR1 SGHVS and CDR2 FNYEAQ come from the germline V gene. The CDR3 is CGSSILAEHTDTQYF. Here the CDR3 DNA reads TGTGGCAGCAGCATCCTAGCGGAACACACAGATACGCAGTATTTT.

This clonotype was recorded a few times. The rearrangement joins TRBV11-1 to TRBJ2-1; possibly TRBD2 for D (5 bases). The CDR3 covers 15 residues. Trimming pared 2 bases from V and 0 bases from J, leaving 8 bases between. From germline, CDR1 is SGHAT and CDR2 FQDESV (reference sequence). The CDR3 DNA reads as TGTGCCAGCAGCTTAACTGGACTCTCCTACAATGAGCAGTTCTTC. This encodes CASSLTGLSYNEQFF.

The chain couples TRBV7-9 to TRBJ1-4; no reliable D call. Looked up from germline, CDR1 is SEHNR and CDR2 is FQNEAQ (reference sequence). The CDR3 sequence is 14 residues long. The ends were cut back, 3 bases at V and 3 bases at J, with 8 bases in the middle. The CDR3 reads CASSFGPANEKLFF. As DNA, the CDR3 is TGTGCCAGCAGCTTCGGCCCAGCTAATGAAAAACTGTTTTTT.

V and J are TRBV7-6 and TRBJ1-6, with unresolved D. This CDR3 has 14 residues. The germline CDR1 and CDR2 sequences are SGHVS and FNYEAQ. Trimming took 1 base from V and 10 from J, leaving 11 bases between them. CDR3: CASSLESSVSPLHF. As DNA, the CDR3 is TGTGCCAGCAGCTTAGAGAGTTCGGTCTCACCCCTCCACTTT. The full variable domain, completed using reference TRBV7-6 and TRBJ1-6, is GAGVSQSPRYKVTKRGQDVALRCDPISGHVSLYWYRQALGQGPEFLTYFNYEAQQDKSGLPNDRFSAERPEGSISTLTIQRTEQRDSAMYRCASSLESSVSPLHFGNGTRLTVT.